Presented here are 25 T cell receptor beta chains from one specimen sequenced in a study of CD8+ T cells in alopecia areata. As for treatment: oral pan-JAK inhibitor, 5-10 mg twice daily. cDNA serving as the sequencing template came from extracted, reverse transcribed RNA. Produced via immunoSEQ multiplex PCR; TCRdb's table is partial and in-frame only. The sample gives hundreds of thousands of clones, roughly 63% of which show up once; about 0.9% is in the top ten. The source material was CD4+ T cells sorted from blood, sampled around week 54, from a patient treated with tofacitinib. The receptors shown here come from a human donor with alopecia areata.

The rearrangement uses TRBV30 and TRBJ2-1; possible D gene TRBD1, 6 bases. This CDR3 is built from 12 residues. Per germline, CDR1 GTSNPN and CDR2 SVGIG (reference sequence). V shed 3 bases and J shed 6 bases, with 9 bases lying between them. The CDR3 sequence: CAWSLGGNEQFF. The CDR3 DNA is TGTGCCTGGAGCCTAGGGGGCAATGAGCAGTTCTTC.

This sequence joins TRBV2 and TRBJ1-1, with D possibly matching TRBD1 (5 bases). The CDR3 contains 14 residues. Trimming took off 8 bases at V and 3 bases at J, with 16 bases between the two ends. Looked up from germline, CDR1 is SNHLY and CDR2 is FYNNEI. The CDR3, as DNA: TGTGCCAGCGCTCTCAATGGGGGATACACTGAAGCTTTCTTT. Translating gives CASALNGGYTEAFF.

This clone turned up a few times. The J gene is TRBJ2-7, the V gene TRBV7-2, with 7 bases lining up with TRBD1. This CDR3 contains 14 residues. V was clipped by 5 bases and J by 3 bases; unmatched bases: 7. The germline V gene encodes CDR1 SGHTA and CDR2 FQGNSA. CDR3 amino acids: CASSPTGVGYEQYF. The CDR3 nucleotides read TGTGCCAGCAGCCCCACAGGGGTGGGCTACGAGCAGTACTTC. The entire variable domain, with the rest obtained from reference TRBV7-2 and TRBJ2-7, is as follows: GAGVSQSPSNKVTEKGKDVELRCDPISGHTALYWYRQSLGQGLEFLIYFQGNSAPDKSGLPSDRFSAERTGGSVSTLTIQRTQQEDSAVYLCASSPTGVGYEQYFGPGTRLTVT.

The CDR3 is CSVEGQGASETQYF. CDR3 DNA sequence: TGCAGCGTTGAAGGACAGGGGGCCTCAGAGACCCAGTACTTC. V gene TRBV29-1 combines with J gene TRBJ2-5; 10 nucleotides line up with TRBD1. The CDR3 sequence is 14 residues long. Germline loops: CDR1 SQVTM, CDR2 ANQGSEA. The V and J ends lost 1 base and 4 bases, in that order; junction bases with no gene match: 3.

The chain carries TRBV29-1 and TRBJ2-7; D might be TRBD2 (6 bases). Trimming cost V 7 bases and J 1 base, with 8 bases left between them. CDR1 SQVTM and CDR2 ANQGSEA come from the germline V gene. CDR3 size: 11 residues. The CDR3 here is CSAGTSYEQYF. In DNA form, the CDR3 reads TGCAGCGCCGGGACTTCCTACGAGCAGTACTTC.

Here the CDR3 reads CASSSLDRGSEQFF. The CDR3 region has the DNA TGCGCCAGCAGCTCCCTGGACAGGGGGAGTGAGCAGTTCTTC. V is TRBV5-1 and J is TRBJ2-1; TRBD1 aligns across 10 bases. CDR1 SGHRS and CDR2 YFSETQ come from the germline V gene. CDR3 length: 14 residues. V was clipped by 3 bases and J by 9 bases; unmatched bases: 6.

The rearrangement uses TRBV5-1 and TRBJ2-2, with no clear D. Per germline, CDR1 SGHRS and CDR2 YFSETQ. The CDR3 contains 14 residues. Trimming pared 5 bases from V and 0 bases from J, leaving 8 bases between. In nucleotides, the CDR3 is TGCGCCAGCAGTAACGGAGCGAACACCGGGGAGCTGTTTTTT. Translating gives CASSNGANTGELFF.

The V and J genes are TRBV15 and TRBJ2-3; 7 bases fit TRBD2. The CDR3 is made up of 14 amino acids. The germline V gene has CDR1 LNHNV and CDR2 YYDKDF (reference sequence). Unmatched junction bases numbered 1, after V lost 0 bases and J lost 4 bases. The CDR3 nucleotides are TGTGCCACCAGCAGAGATACTAGCGCAGATACGCAGTATTTT. This encodes CATSRDTSADTQYF.

This clone was picked up a small number of times. The chain links TRBV18 to TRBJ2-7, with a weak D call TRBD2 (5 bases). Looked up from germline, CDR1 is KGHSH and CDR2 is LQKENI. This CDR3 contains 16 residues. The V end was cut by 6 bases, the J end by 1 base, with 19 bases between. CDR3 bases: TGTGCCAGCTCCCTCTCGCTCCCCCGAGGGTCCTACGAGCAGTACTTC. Protein sequence: CASSLSLPRGSYEQYF.

V and J are TRBV5-1 and TRBJ2-1, with 7 bases identical to TRBD1. V trimming: 1 base; J trimming: 4 bases; junction bases outside the gene matches: 5. Per germline, CDR1 SGHRS and CDR2 YFSETQ. The CDR3 extends over 15 amino acids. The CDR3, as DNA: TGCGCCAGCAGCTTGCAGGGGGTGGCGTACAATGAGCAGTTCTTC. Protein: CASSLQGVAYNEQFF.

The V gene is TRBV29-1, the J gene TRBJ2-7, with 7 bases matching TRBD1. The germline V gene has CDR1 SQVTM and CDR2 ANQGSEA. The CDR3 runs to 13 residues. The J segment lost 0 bases and the V segment lost 6 bases, leaving 5 bases of the junction unmatched. The DNA for the CDR3 is TGCAGCGTAAAACCAGGGGGCTCCTACGAGCAGTACTTC. Amino acid sequence: CSVKPGGSYEQYF.

The chain uses TRBV4-1 and TRBJ2-1; 7 bases align to TRBD2. CDR1 and CDR2 (germline): MGHRA, YSYEKL. The CDR3 is made up of 17 amino acids. V gave up 2 bases and J gave up 8 bases; unmatched junction bases: 15. CDR3 DNA: TGCGCCAGCAGCCAACTAGATCCAGCGGGGAATTCGGATGAGCAGTTCTTC. Protein sequence: CASSQLDPAGNSDEQFF.

This clone was detected a few times. Distinct nucleotide sequences in the sample also encode this CDR3. The rearrangement uses TRBV29-1 and TRBJ2-5, with D perhaps matching TRBD1 or TRBD2 (6 bases each). Per the germline V gene, CDR1 is SQVTM and CDR2 is ANQGSEA. This CDR3 region has 14 residues. The V end was cut by 2 bases, the J end by 2 bases, with 12 bases between. The CDR3 reads CSVERGLSQETQYF. The CDR3, as DNA: TGCAGCGTTGAACGGGGGCTATCGCAAGAGACCCAGTACTTC.

This clone has only one observation. The CDR3 sequence: CASSLTGINQPQHF. DNA of the CDR3: TGTGCCAGCAGCTTGACAGGGATCAATCAGCCCCAGCATTTT. The gene calls are TRBV7-6 and TRBJ1-5, with 7 bases that match TRBD1. The CDR3 runs to 14 residues. Germline V lookup: CDR1 SGHVS, CDR2 FNYEAQ. J lost 3 bases, V lost 3 bases, and 2 bases had no gene match.

V is TRBV29-1 and J is TRBJ1-1; no firm D call. Trimming took off 6 bases at V and 2 bases at J, with 7 bases between the two ends. The CDR3 is 11 residues long. The germline V gene encodes CDR1 SQVTM and CDR2 ANQGSEA. The DNA of the CDR3 is TGCAGCGTGGCGACCAACACTGAAGCTTTCTTT. Protein product: CSVATNTEAFF. Based on the CDR3 plus reference TRBV29-1 and TRBJ1-1, the full variable domain is SAVISQKPSRDICQRGTSLTIQCQVDSQVTMMFWYRQQPGQSLTLIATANQGSEATYESGFVIDKFPISRPNLTFSTLTVSNMSPEDSSIYLCSVATNTEAFFGQGTRLTVV.

The sample holds a few counts of this clone. The V call is TRBV29-1, the J call TRBJ2-1, with D uncertain. Trimming left V 1 base short and J 8 bases short, with 9 bases between. The CDR3 is made up of 12 amino acids. Germline CDR1 is SQVTM and CDR2 is ANQGSEA. This CDR3 reads CSVEGNLDEQFF. As DNA, the CDR3 is TGCAGCGTTGAAGGGAACCTTGATGAGCAGTTCTTC.

This clone was counted only a few times. This chain joins TRBV19 and TRBJ2-6; no definite D call. The CDR3 spans 13 residues. V was trimmed by 6 bases and J by 0 bases, leaving 3 bases between them. Germline V gene lookup returns CDR1 LNHDA and CDR2 SQIVND (reference sequence). CDR3 DNA sequence: TGTGCCAGTAGCCCCTCTGGGGCCAACGTCCTGACTTTC. Protein sequence: CASSPSGANVLTF.

The rearrangement links TRBV6-6 to TRBJ1-5; no clear D gene. This CDR3 contains 12 residues. V was pared by 6 bases and J by 4 bases, with 7 bases between. CDR1 is MNHNY, CDR2 SVGAGI, per germline (reference sequence). This chain's CDR3 is CASRSQNQPQHF. DNA for the CDR3: TGTGCCAGCAGGTCGCAGAATCAGCCCCAGCATTTT.

This chain joins TRBV25-1 and TRBJ1-5, with TRBD1 matching 7 bases. Germline lookup yields CDR1 MGHDK and CDR2 SYGVNS. V lost 6 bases, J lost 6 bases, and 5 bases stayed unmatched. This CDR3 region has 13 residues. The CDR3 loop reads CASSDRVGQPQHF. The CDR3 coding sequence is TGTGCCAGCAGCGACAGGGTAGGTCAGCCCCAGCATTTT.

The V and J genes are TRBV29-1 and TRBJ1-5, with D unresolved. Deletions cut 0 bases from V and 4 bases from J, with 4 bases between. The CDR3 extends over 12 amino acids. CDR1 is SQVTM, CDR2 ANQGSEA, per germline. The CDR3, as DNA: TGCAGCGTTGAAGACGGGAATCAGCCCCAGCATTTT. It is translated as CSVEDGNQPQHF.

CDR3 sequence (DNA): TGCAGCGCAAAAGGACAGGGCCTAATGAACACTGAAGCTTTCTTT. Amino acids: CSAKGQGLMNTEAFF. The J gene is TRBJ1-1, the V gene TRBV29-1; 8 positions match TRBD1. CDR3 length: 15 residues. Germline CDR1 reads SQVTM; CDR2 reads ANQGSEA. Unmatched junction bases numbered 10, after V lost 7 bases and J lost 0 bases.

This rearrangement joins TRBV29-1 to TRBJ1-1; 12 bases line up with TRBD1. CDR1 and CDR2 (germline): SQVTM, ANQGSEA. The CDR3 has 15 amino acids. V dropped 6 bases and J dropped 4; count of bases not matched to a gene: 9. The CDR3 spells CSVAPRGQGATEAFF. The CDR3 nucleotides are TGCAGCGTCGCCCCCAGGGGACAGGGGGCCACTGAAGCTTTCTTT.

This clone was recorded many times. The chain uses TRBV7-6 and TRBJ2-5; maybe TRBD2 (6 bases). This CDR3 is 15 amino acids long. Germline V lookup: CDR1 SGHVS, CDR2 FNYEAQ. V was clipped by 5 bases and J by 1 base, with 14 bases between them. CDR3 nucleotide sequence: TGTGCCAGCAGCCCTGGAGGGCAACCCCAAGAGACCCAGTACTTC. Translated: CASSPGGQPQETQYF.

The chain's CDR3 is CASSQDLGGEQYF. The CDR3, as DNA: TGTGCCAGCAGCCAAGATTTGGGGGGCGAGCAGTACTTC. The genes are TRBV14 and TRBJ2-7, with a possible D match to TRBD2 (6 bases). The CDR3 is made up of 13 amino acids. CDR1 and CDR2 (germline): SGHDN, FVKESK. The ends were cut back, 0 bases at V and 6 bases at J, with 9 bases in the middle.

This clone was counted only a few times. The gene calls are TRBV6-5 and TRBJ2-5, with 12 bases aligning to TRBD2. Germline CDR1 reads MNHEY; CDR2 reads SVGAGI. The trim removed 0 bases at V and 5 bases at J, leaving 4 bases unmatched. The length of the CDR3 is 16 residues. The CDR3 is CASSYSTSGGSETQYF. The CDR3 bases are TGTGCCAGCAGTTACTCCACTAGCGGGGGGTCGGAGACCCAGTACTTC.